Below, 22 T cell receptor beta chains from the same sample are listed, as sequenced in a study of blood T cell repertoires in COVID-19. This table comes from immunoSEQ multiplex PCR, and its TCRdb copy is limited to in-frame clones, with some not included. This repertoire shows some 75,000 clones, 70% to 90% found once; its top ten account for around 6%. Source material: peripheral blood. These receptors came from a man aged 80 or over with COVID-19, enrolled during active disease.

This chain connects TRBV6-4 to TRBJ2-1, with TRBD2 matching over 11 bases. Germline lookup yields CDR1 MRHNA and CDR2 SNTAGT. V gave up 5 bases and J gave up 7 bases; unmatched junction bases: 7. The CDR3 extends over 15 amino acids. The chain's CDR3 is CASSLLAGGINEQFF. CDR3 in DNA: TGTGCCAGCAGTCTTCTAGCGGGGGGCATTAATGAGCAGTTCTTC.

The chain joins TRBV6-1 to TRBJ1-5; D is unclear. CDR3 length: 14 amino acids. V gave up 0 bases and J gave up 6 bases, with 9 bases separating them. Germline V CDR1 and CDR2: MNHNS, SASEGT. The DNA for the CDR3 is TGTGCCAGCAGTGAAGCCTCTTTAGTTCAGCCCCAGCATTTT. Translating gives CASSEASLVQPQHF.

CDR3 sequence (DNA): TGTGCCAGCAGTGCCGACAGGGAAGCTTTCTTT. It translates to CASSADREAFF. The V call is TRBV28, the J call TRBJ1-1; the D gene is possibly TRBD1 (6 bases). Germline loops: CDR1 MDHEN, CDR2 SYDVKM. CDR3 length: 11 residues. V shed 5 bases and J shed 8 bases, with 9 bases lying between them.

The chain employs TRBV5-6 and TRBJ1-1; no firm D call. This CDR3 has 13 residues. CDR1 is SGHDT and CDR2 is YYEEEE in the germline V gene. Trimming shortened V by 4 bases and J by 0 bases, and 7 bases separated the two germline ends. The chain's CDR3 is CASSGRLNTEAFF. The CDR3 nucleotides are TGTGCCAGCAGCGGCAGGCTGAACACTGAAGCTTTCTTT.

V usage is TRBV2 and J usage is TRBJ2-5, with D possibly being TRBD1 (6 bases). The CDR3 length is 16 residues. Trimming pared 6 bases from V and 4 bases from J, leaving 21 bases between. From germline, CDR1 is SNHLY and CDR2 FYNNEI. The CDR3, as DNA: TGTGCCAGCAGCGCCCGGGAAAATGGGGGCGGAGAGACCCAGTACTTC. This translates into CASSARENGGGETQYF.

The V gene is TRBV3-1 (or the pseudogene TRBV3-2), the J gene TRBJ2-1, with 10 bases fitting TRBD2. The CDR3 is 16 residues long. Germline V CDR1 and CDR2: LGHDT, YNNKEL (reference sequence). After removal of 0 bases from V and 7 bases from J, the junction contained 6 bases not matched to a gene. CDR3 sequence reads: CASSQDLASGGNEQFF. CDR3 nucleotides: TGTGCCAGCAGCCAAGATTTGGCTAGCGGGGGTAATGAGCAGTTCTTC.

In this sample, this clone turned up once. The V call is TRBV27, the J call TRBJ1-2; D may be TRBD1 (5 bases). CDR3 length equals 16 residues. V lost 1 base and J lost 1, with 13 bases in between. CDR1 is MNHEY and CDR2 is SMNVEV in the germline V gene (reference sequence). CDR3 sequence: CASSLYLRQGNYGYTF. The CDR3 region has the DNA TGTGCCAGCAGTTTATACCTCCGGCAGGGTAACTATGGCTACACCTTC.

V and J are TRBV3-1 (or the pseudogene TRBV3-2) and TRBJ1-3, with D unclear. V was cut by 3 bases and J by 3 bases, with 3 bases left in between. CDR3 length equals 12 residues. CDR1 and CDR2 from the germline V gene are LGHDT and YNNKEL (reference sequence). CDR3 sequence: CASSHSGNTIYF. CDR3 bases: TGTGCCAGCAGCCACAGTGGAAACACCATATATTTT.

The gene calls are TRBV3-1 (or the pseudogene TRBV3-2) and TRBJ2-3; D gene uncertain. The CDR3 has 11 amino acids. Trimming left V 8 bases short and J 6 bases short, with 9 bases between. Germline assignment: CDR1 LGHDT and CDR2 YNNKEL (reference sequence). The CDR3 region is CASSQIDTQYF. The CDR3, as DNA: TGTGCCAGCTCCCAGATCGATACGCAGTATTTT.

The chain carries TRBV18 and TRBJ2-3, with 8 bases lining up with TRBD1. The ends lost 5 bases at V and 5 bases at J; junction bases unmatched: 9. CDR3 length equals 15 residues. Per germline, CDR1 KGHSH and CDR2 LQKENI. CDR3 DNA: TGTGCCAGCTCAGGCCTGCGGACAGGGCGAGATACGCAGTATTTT. Protein sequence: CASSGLRTGRDTQYF.

V and J are TRBV5-1 and TRBJ1-1; no clear D. Looked up from germline, CDR1 is SGHRS and CDR2 is YFSETQ. Trimming left V 3 bases short and J 5 bases short, with 20 bases between. CDR3 length: 16 amino acids. The chain's CDR3 is CASSSVIRSGETEAFF. For the CDR3, the DNA is TGCGCCAGCAGCTCCGTTATCCGGTCCGGGGAGACTGAAGCTTTCTTT.

The J gene is TRBJ1-1, the V gene TRBV19, with a possible D match to TRBD1 (5 bases). Germline CDR1 reads LNHDA; CDR2 reads SQIVND (reference sequence). The CDR3 consists of 14 residues. V was cut by 3 bases and J by 5 bases, with 13 bases left in between. CDR3 coding DNA: TGTGCCAGTAGTATGGCACTCCGGGGGACTGAAGCTTTCTTT. Translating it yields CASSMALRGTEAFF.

As to this clone: The limits of the CDR3 on the DNA are not certain, so only TCRdb's listed CDR3 is given. This sequence joins TRBV5-1 and TRBJ2-7; the table calls TRBD2, which could not be checked here. Germline V gives CDR1 SGHRS, CDR2 YFSETQ. The CDR3 sequence runs 14 residues, both termini included. The CDR3 is CASSLAADFREQYF.

This sequence joins TRBV9 and TRBJ1-3; maybe TRBD1 (6 bases). Trimming stripped 4 bases from V and 0 bases from J, with 14 bases between. The germline V gene encodes CDR1 SGDLS and CDR2 YYNGEE. The CDR3 is 16 amino acids. DNA of the CDR3: TGTGCCAGCAGCCGCACACAGGGCCTCTCTGGAAACACCATATATTTT. It encodes CASSRTQGLSGNTIYF.

The rearrangement uses TRBV9 and TRBJ2-3; TRBD2 matches at 9 bases. There are 15 residues in the CDR3. The J segment lost 2 bases and the V segment lost 0 bases, leaving 1 base of the junction unmatched. The germline CDR1 and CDR2 sequences are SGDLS and YYNGEE. The CDR3 coding sequence is TGTGCCAGCAGCGTAGGACTAGCGGCCACAGATACGCAGTATTTT. Encoded protein: CASSVGLAATDTQYF.

Regarding this clone: One end of the junction is discordant with germline, which a read error may explain. Other DNA sequences in the same sample also yield this CDR3. The chain joins TRBV9 to TRBJ2-7, with 8 bases fitting TRBD2. The CDR3 length is 15 residues. The germline CDR1 and CDR2 sequences are SGDLS and YYNGEE. CDR3 coding DNA: TGTGCCAGCAGCGTAGCCCTTGCGGGGGGCTACGAGCAATACTTC. Its protein is CASSVALAGGYEQYF.

The genes are TRBV6-1 and TRBJ1-5; D possibly corresponds to TRBD1 (6 bases). Germline V gene lookup returns CDR1 MNHNS and CDR2 SASEGT. This CDR3 spans 16 amino acids. V was pared by 4 bases and J by 2 bases, with 15 bases between. The CDR3 coding sequence is TGTGCCAGCAGTGGGGGAGGGGGTGGGGGCAATCAGCCCCAGCATTTT. This translates into CASSGGGGGGNQPQHF.

In its sample, this clone was seen once. The rearrangement links TRBV6-5 to TRBJ2-1; 10 nucleotides line up with TRBD2. CDR3 size: 15 residues. With 6 bases clipped from V and 7 bases from J, the junction kept 9 bases outside the gene matches. Germline-derived CDR1 and CDR2 are MNHEY and SVGAGI. The CDR3 loop reads CASRPTSGEVNEQFF. CDR3 nucleotide sequence: TGTGCCAGCAGGCCTACTAGCGGGGAAGTGAATGAGCAGTTCTTC.

The rearrangement uses TRBV11-2 and TRBJ2-3; tentatively, D is TRBD2 (5 bases). CDR1 and CDR2 (germline): SGHAT, FQNNGV. The germline V and J ends were trimmed by 6 bases and 4 bases, with 14 bases remaining between them. The CDR3 spans 14 residues. Here the CDR3 DNA reads TGTGCCAGCAGTTCCCGACTTAGCGCAGATACGCAGTATTTT. It is translated as CASSSRLSADTQYF.

This chain uses TRBV4-1 with TRBJ2-2; D unclear. V lost 3 bases and J 1 base, leaving 6 bases between the germline ends. This CDR3 comprises 14 residues. The V gene's germline CDR1 is MGHRA and CDR2 YSYEKL. The CDR3 loop is CASSQNRNTGELFF. The CDR3 coding sequence is TGCGCCAGCAGCCAGAACAGGAACACCGGGGAGCTGTTTTTT.

The V call is TRBV5-6, the J call TRBJ1-2, with D possibly being TRBD1 (5 bases). The V end lost 2 bases, the J end lost 8 bases, and 7 bases lay between the germline ends. CDR3 length: 11 amino acids. Germline assignment: CDR1 SGHDT and CDR2 YYEEEE. DNA of the CDR3: TGTGCCAGCAGCTTAGGGGAAGGCTACACCTTC. Translation: CASSLGEGYTF.

The chain is built from TRBV19 and TRBJ2-2; D gene ambiguous. This CDR3 spans 15 amino acids. Trimming pared 4 bases from V and 0 bases from J, leaving 9 bases between. CDR1 and CDR2 from the germline V gene are LNHDA and SQIVND (reference sequence). The CDR3 DNA sequence: TGTGCCAGTAGTACCGGGTCAGCGAACACCGGGGAGCTGTTTTTT. Protein: CASSTGSANTGELFF.